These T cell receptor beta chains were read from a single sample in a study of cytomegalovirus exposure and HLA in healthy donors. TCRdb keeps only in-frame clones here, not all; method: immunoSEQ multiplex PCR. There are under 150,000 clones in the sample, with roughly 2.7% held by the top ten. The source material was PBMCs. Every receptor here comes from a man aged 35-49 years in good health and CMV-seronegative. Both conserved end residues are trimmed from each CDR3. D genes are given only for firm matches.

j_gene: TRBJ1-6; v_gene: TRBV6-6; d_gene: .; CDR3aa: ASSYSTGPDSPLH
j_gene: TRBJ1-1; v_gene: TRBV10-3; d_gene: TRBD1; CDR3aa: AISPGQGKNTEAF
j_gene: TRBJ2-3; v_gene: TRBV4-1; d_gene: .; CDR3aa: ASSRIPSLDTQY
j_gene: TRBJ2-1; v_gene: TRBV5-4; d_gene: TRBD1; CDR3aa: ASSPGQGLTLSYNEQF
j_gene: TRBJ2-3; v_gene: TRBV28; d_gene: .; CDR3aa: ASSLTGQLDVDTQY
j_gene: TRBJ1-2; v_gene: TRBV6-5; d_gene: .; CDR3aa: ASRRDFRTGGYT
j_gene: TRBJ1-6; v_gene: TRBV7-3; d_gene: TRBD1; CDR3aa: ASSVQGAFNSPLH
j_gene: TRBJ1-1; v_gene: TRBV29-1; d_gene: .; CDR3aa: SVVGSGNTEAF
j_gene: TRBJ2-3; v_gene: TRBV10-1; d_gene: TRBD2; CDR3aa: ASRGGLAEN
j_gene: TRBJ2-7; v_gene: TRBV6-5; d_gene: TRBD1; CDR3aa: ASSSPWGQRTYEQY
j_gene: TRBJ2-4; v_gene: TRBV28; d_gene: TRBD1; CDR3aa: ASSLGGQGANIQY
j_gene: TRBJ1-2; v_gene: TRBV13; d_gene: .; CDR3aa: ASTRSNYGYT
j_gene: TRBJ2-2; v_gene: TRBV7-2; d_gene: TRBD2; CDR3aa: ASSPRLAGGPGELF
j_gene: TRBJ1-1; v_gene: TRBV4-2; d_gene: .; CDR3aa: ASSQDPWNSEAF
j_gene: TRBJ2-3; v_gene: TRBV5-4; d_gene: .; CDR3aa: ASSPGPGVAGDTQY
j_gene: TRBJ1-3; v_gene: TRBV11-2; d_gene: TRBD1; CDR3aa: ASGANRGRGNTIY
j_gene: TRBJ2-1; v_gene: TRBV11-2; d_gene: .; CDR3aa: ASSLEWSSYNEQF
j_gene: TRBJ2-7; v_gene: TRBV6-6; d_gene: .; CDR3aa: ASSHPPGGWEQY
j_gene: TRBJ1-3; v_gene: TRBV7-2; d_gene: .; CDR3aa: ASSLAQGYGNTIY
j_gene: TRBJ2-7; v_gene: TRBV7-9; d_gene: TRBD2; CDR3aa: ASTLAGGALYEQY
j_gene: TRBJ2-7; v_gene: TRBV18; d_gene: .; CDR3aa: ASSPTSTYEQY
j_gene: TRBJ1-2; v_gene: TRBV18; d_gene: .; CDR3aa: ASSPAQEGGYT
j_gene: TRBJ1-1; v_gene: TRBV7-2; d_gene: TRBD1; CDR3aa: ASSFPGTGGTEAF
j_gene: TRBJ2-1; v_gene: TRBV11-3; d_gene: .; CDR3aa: ASSRGGAGAHLGDEQF
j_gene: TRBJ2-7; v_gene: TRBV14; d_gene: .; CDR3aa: ASNRAGEQY
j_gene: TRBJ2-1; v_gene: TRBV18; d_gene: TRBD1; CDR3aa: ASSPLQGGSERQF